The 14 T cell receptor beta chains below come from one sample, sequenced in a study of Graves' ophthalmopathy and Graves' hyperthyroidism. The sequenced template was RNA, covering the TCR beta CDR3 region. An opening RT-PCR round employed HTBI primers and preceded a second-round multiplex PCR. MiXCR was run by TCRdb on the multiplex PCR reads, yielding one entry per CDR3 protein. The sample has 300,000 to 400,000 distinct CDR3 sequences, 17% seen once. Material for sequencing was peripheral blood. The origin of the receptors is an adult woman with stable Graves' hyperthyroidism.

In this sample, this clonotype turned up many times. This sequence joins TRBV7-9 and TRBJ1-1; D call uncertain. Germline V lookup: CDR1 SEHNR, CDR2 FQNEAQ (reference sequence). The CDR3 is 14 amino acids. Trimming pared 0 bases from V and 0 bases from J, leaving 5 bases between. The DNA of the CDR3 is TGTGCCAGCAGCTTAGCGTCACTGAACACTGAAGCTTTCTTT. Encoded protein: CASSLASLNTEAFF.

This clonotype was seen at least ten times. The chain recombines TRBV2 with TRBJ2-2; 7 bases are shared with TRBD2. With V trimmed by 3 bases and J by 6 bases, 10 bases remained unmatched. This CDR3 has 16 residues. Germline V gives CDR1 SNHLY, CDR2 FYNNEI. CDR3 residues: CASSEGLRPKSGELFF. CDR3 sequence (DNA): TGTGCCAGCAGTGAGGGACTACGTCCGAAGTCCGGGGAGCTGTTTTTT. Full variable domain (outside the CDR3, taken from reference TRBV2 and TRBJ2-2): EPEVTQTPSHQVTQMGQEVILRCVPISNHLYFYWYRQILGQKVEFLVSFYNNEISEKSEIFDDQFSVERPDGSNFTLKIRSTKLEDSAMYFCASSEGLRPKSGELFFGEGSRLTVL.

This clonotype was observed at least ten times. This chain links TRBV3-1 with TRBJ2-2; no reliable D call. Trimming cost V 1 base and J 4 bases, with 19 bases left between them. The germline V gene has CDR1 LGHDT and CDR2 YNNKEL (reference sequence). CDR3 length: 18 amino acids. The CDR3 DNA reads TGTGCCAGCAGCCAAGGGCGAAACTCGAGAGTTATCACCGGGGAGCTGTTTTTT. This translates into CASSQGRNSRVITGELFF.

This clonotype has ten or more counts. This chain links TRBV15 with TRBJ2-5; no reliable D call. CDR1 is LNHNV and CDR2 is YYDKDF in the germline V gene (reference sequence). Trimming shortened V by 1 base and J by 2 bases, and 8 bases separated the two germline ends. The CDR3 extends over 14 amino acids. The CDR3: CATSRVERQETQYF. Written as DNA, the CDR3 is TGTGCCACCAGCAGAGTGGAGAGGCAAGAGACCCAGTACTTC.

This clonotype was seen only a few times. V usage is TRBV19 and J usage is TRBJ2-5; tentatively, D is TRBD2 (5 bases). The CDR3 extends over 13 amino acids. Germline CDR1 is LNHDA and CDR2 is SQIVND (reference sequence). V was cut by 4 bases and J by 5 bases, with 11 bases left in between. Here the CDR3 reads CASSSGRLETQYF. CDR3 in DNA: TGTGCCAGTAGTAGCGGGCGACTGGAGACCCAGTACTTC.

J is TRBJ1-5 and V is TRBV28; D ambiguous. The CDR3 runs to 15 residues. In germline, CDR1 is MDHEN, CDR2 SYDVKM. The V end lost 7 bases, the J end lost 2 bases, and 15 bases lay between the germline ends. CDR3 region: CASTREGYGNQPQHF. The DNA for the CDR3 is TGTGCCAGCACTCGGGAGGGATACGGCAATCAGCCCCAGCATTTT.

A few counts support this clonotype. This may stem from a read error, because a much larger clone lies one nucleotide away. The genes are TRBV6-1 and TRBJ2-5; D may be TRBD1 or TRBD2 (5 bases each). Trimming shortened V by 8 bases and J by 5 bases, and 24 bases separated the two germline ends. The CDR3 consists of 16 residues. The germline CDR1 and CDR2 sequences are MNHNS and SASEGT. Here the CDR3 reads CASGRHPRGVRETQYF. DNA of the CDR3: TGTGCCAGCGGAAGGCACCCACGGGGCGTGCGGGAGACCCAGTACTTC.

A note on this clonotype: Since a much larger clone is just one base distant, this may be a read error. The J gene is TRBJ2-4, the V gene TRBV12-3 or TRBV12-4; 7 bases align to TRBD2. The length of the CDR3 is 16 residues. Here the CDR3 reads CASSFGGGIAKDIQYF. The DNA of the CDR3 is TGTGCCAGCAGTTTTGGGGGAGGGATAGCCAAAGACATTCAGTACTTC.

This clonotype was picked up many times. The CDR3 nucleotides read TGTGCCACCAGCATTAAAGGGGATCAGCCCCAGCATTTT. Its protein is CATSIKGDQPQHF. The gene calls are TRBV15 and TRBJ1-5; D is possibly TRBD1 (5 bases). Germline CDR1 is LNHNV and CDR2 is YYDKDF (reference sequence). This CDR3 contains 13 residues. V gave up 4 bases and J gave up 5 bases, with 9 bases separating them.

This clonotype was seen many times. V is TRBV7-8 and J is TRBJ2-6; TRBD1 might be the D (6 bases). CDR1 is SGHVS and CDR2 is FQNEAQ in the germline V gene. The CDR3 sequence is 18 residues long. Trimming removed 4 bases from V and 0 bases from J, with 16 bases in between. CDR3 sequence: CASSSRGLQLSGANVLTF. As DNA, the CDR3 is TGTGCCAGCAGCTCCAGGGGCCTTCAACTCTCTGGGGCCAACGTCCTGACTTTC.

V gene TRBV10-3 combines with J gene TRBJ2-7; a weak D match, TRBD2 (6 bases). The CDR3 extends over 15 amino acids. The V end lost 7 bases, the J end lost 5 bases, and 21 bases lay between the germline ends. The germline gives CDR1 ENHRY, CDR2 SYGVKD. The DNA for the CDR3 is TGTGCCATCACCCTTACGGGGGACGAAGGGGACGAGCAGTACTTC. It is translated as CAITLTGDEGDEQYF.

This clonotype was seen only a few times. The rearrangement uses TRBV11-2 and TRBJ1-1; D is uncertain. V was trimmed by 2 bases and J by 6 bases, leaving 16 bases between them. CDR3 size: 15 residues. Germline V CDR1 and CDR2: SGHAT, FQNNGV. The CDR3 here is CASSLFSGSNAEAFF. The CDR3 DNA is TGTGCCAGCAGCTTATTTTCCGGGTCTAACGCTGAAGCTTTCTTT.

This clonotype was counted ten times or more. This chain uses TRBV29-1 with TRBJ2-5, with 10 bases matching TRBD2. Germline values: CDR1 SQVTM, CDR2 ANQGSEA. Trimming cost V 7 bases and J 0 bases; bases outside gene matches: 5. This CDR3 region has 14 residues. In DNA form, the CDR3 reads TGCAGCGCTACTAGCGGGATGTACCAAGAGACCCAGTACTTC. It is translated as CSATSGMYQETQYF. Full variable domain (rest looked up from reference TRBV29-1 and TRBJ2-5): SAVISQKPSRDICQRGTSLTIQCQVDSQVTMMFWYRQQPGQSLTLIATANQGSEATYESGFVIDKFPISRPNLTFSTLTVSNMSPEDSSIYLCSATSGMYQETQYFGPGTRLLVL.

The rearrangement uses TRBV5-1 and TRBJ2-6; TRBD1 agrees at 7 bases. Germline V gives CDR1 SGHRS, CDR2 YFSETQ. J gave up 0 bases and V 5 bases, and 5 bases lay outside the gene matches. This CDR3 contains 16 residues. The CDR3 protein is CASSEGATSGANVLTF. The CDR3 DNA reads TGCGCCAGCAGTGAGGGGGCGACCTCTGGGGCCAACGTCCTGACTTTC.